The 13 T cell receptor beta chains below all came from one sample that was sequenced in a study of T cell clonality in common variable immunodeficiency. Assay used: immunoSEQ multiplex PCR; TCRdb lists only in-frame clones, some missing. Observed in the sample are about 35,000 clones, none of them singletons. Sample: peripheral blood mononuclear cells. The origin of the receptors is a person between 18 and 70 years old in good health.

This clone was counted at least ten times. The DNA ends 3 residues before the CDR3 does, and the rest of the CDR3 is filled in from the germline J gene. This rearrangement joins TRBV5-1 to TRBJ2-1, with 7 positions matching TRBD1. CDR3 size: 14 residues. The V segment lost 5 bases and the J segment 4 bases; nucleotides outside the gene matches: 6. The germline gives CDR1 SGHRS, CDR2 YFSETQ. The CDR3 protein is CASSEGARYNEQFF. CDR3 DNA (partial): TGCGCCAGCAGTGAGGGGGCGCGGTACAATGAG.

The CDR3 here is CASTRQGRTTNEKLFF. The part of the CDR3 DNA that was read is TGTGCCAGTACCCGACAGGGTAGAACTACTAATGAAAAG. The rearrangement links TRBV19 to TRBJ2-2; 7 bases match TRBD1. With the read ending 3 residues before the CDR3 end, the germline J gene is used to fill in that end. In germline, CDR1 is LNHDA, CDR2 SQIVND (reference sequence). The CDR3 consists of 16 residues. Based on the CDR3 plus reference TRBV19 and TRBJ2-2, the full variable domain is DGGITQSPKYLFRKEGQNVTLSCEQNLNHDAMYWYRQDPGQGLRLIYYSQIVNDFQKGDIAEGYSVSREKKESFPLTVTSAQKNPTAFYLCASTRQGRTTNEKLFFGEGSRLTVL.

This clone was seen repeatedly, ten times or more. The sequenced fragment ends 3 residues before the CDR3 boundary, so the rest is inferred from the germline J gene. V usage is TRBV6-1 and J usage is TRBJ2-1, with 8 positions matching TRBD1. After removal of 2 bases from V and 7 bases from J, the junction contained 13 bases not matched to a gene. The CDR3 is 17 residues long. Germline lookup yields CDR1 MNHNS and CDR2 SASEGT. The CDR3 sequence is CASSELSRQGARNEQFF. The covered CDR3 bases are TGTGCCAGCAGTGAACTATCCCGGCAGGGGGCTAGGAATGAG.

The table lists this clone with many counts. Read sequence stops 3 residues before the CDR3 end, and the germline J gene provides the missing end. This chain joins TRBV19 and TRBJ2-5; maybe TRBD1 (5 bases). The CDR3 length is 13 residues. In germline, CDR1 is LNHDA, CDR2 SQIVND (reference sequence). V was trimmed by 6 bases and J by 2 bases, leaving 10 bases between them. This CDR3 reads CASRDIVQETQYF. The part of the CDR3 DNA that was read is TGTGCCAGTAGGGACATAGTTCAAGAGACC.

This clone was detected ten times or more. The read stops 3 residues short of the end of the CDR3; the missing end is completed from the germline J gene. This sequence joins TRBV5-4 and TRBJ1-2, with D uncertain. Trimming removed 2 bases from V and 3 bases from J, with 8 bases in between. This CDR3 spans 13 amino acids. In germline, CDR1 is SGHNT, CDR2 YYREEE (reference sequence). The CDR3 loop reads CASSLDWDYGYTF. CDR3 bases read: TGTGCCAGCAGCTTAGACTGGGACTATGGC. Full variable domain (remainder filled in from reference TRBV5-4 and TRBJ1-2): ETGVTQSPTHLIKTRGQQVTLRCSSQSGHNTVSWYQQALGQGPQFIFQYYREEENGRGNFPPRFSGLQFPNYSSELNVNALELDDSALYLCASSLDWDYGYTFGSGTRLTVV.

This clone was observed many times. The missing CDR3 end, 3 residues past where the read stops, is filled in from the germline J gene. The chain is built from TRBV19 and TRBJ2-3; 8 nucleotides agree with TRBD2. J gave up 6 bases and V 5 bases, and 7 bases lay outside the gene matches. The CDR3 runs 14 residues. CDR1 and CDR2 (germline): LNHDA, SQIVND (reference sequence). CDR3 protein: CASSPPTSADTQYF. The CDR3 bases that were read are TGTGCCAGTAGTCCACCGACTAGCGCCGATACG.

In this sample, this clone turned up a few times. The sequenced part of the CDR3 DNA is TGCGCCAGCAGCTTGGAGGGGGGGAGCTATGGC. Translating gives CASSLEGGSYG. The full CDR3 sequence reads CASSLEGGSYGYTF. This chain uses TRBV5-1 with TRBJ1-2, with D tentatively TRBD1 (6 bases). The missing CDR3 end, 3 residues past where the read stops, is filled in from the germline J gene. Between the trimmed V and J ends, which lost 0 bases and 4 bases, there was a span of 10 bases. The CDR3 runs to 14 residues. The germline CDR1 and CDR2 sequences are SGHRS and YFSETQ. Looking up the rest from reference TRBV5-1 and TRBJ1-2 gives the full variable domain: KAGVTQTPRYLIKTRGQQVTLSCSPISGHRSVSWYQQTPGQGLQFLFEYFSETQRNKGNFPGRFSGRQFSNSRSEMNVSTLELGDSALYLCASSLEGGSYGYTFGSGTRLTVV.

The CDR3 reads CASSLQDSGNTIYF. Incomplete CDR3 DNA: TGTGCCAGCTCCTTACAGGACTCTGGAAACACC. This rearrangement joins TRBV18 to TRBJ1-3; D possibly corresponds to TRBD1 (5 bases). Read coverage stops 3 residues before the CDR3 terminus; the germline J gene supplies the remainder. V lost 6 bases and J 0 bases, leaving 9 bases between the germline ends. This CDR3 is built from 14 residues. Germline CDR1 and CDR2: KGHSH and LQKENI. The entire variable domain, with the rest obtained from reference TRBV18 and TRBJ1-3, is as follows: NAGVMQNPRHLVRRRGQEARLRCSPMKGHSHVYWYRQLPEEGLKFMVYLQKENIIDESGMPKERFSAEFPKEGPSILRIQQVVRGDSAAYFCASSLQDSGNTIYFGEGSWLTVV.

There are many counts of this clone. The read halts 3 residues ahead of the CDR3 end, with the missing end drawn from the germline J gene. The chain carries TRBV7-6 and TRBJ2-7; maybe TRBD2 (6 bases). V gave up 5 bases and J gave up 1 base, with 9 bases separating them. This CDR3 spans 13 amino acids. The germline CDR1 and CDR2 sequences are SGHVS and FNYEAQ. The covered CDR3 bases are TGTGCCAGCAGCCCCGGGACTTCCTACGAG. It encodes CASSPGTSYE. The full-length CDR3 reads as CASSPGTSYEQYF.

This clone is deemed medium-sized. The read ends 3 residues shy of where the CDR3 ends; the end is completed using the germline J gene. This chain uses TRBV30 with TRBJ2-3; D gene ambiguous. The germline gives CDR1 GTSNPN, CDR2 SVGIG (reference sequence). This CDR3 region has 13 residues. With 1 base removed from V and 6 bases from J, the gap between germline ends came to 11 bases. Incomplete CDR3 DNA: TGTGCCTGGAGTGGTAGACTTCACGATACG. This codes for CAWSGRLHDT. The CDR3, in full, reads CAWSGRLHDTQYF.

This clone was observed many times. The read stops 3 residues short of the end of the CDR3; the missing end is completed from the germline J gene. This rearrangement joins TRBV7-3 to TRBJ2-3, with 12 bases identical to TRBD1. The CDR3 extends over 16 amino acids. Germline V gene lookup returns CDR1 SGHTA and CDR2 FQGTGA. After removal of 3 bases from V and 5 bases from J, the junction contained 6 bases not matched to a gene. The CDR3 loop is CASSLLGQGARDTQYF. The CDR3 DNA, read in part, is TGTGCCAGCAGCTTGTTGGGACAGGGGGCTAGAGATACG.

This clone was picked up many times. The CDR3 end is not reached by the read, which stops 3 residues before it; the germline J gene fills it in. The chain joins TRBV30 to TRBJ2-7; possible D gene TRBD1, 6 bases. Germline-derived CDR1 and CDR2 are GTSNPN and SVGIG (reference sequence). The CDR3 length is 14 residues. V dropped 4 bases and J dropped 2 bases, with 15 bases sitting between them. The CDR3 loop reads CAWNPNRVTYEQYF. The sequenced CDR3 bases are TGTGCCTGGAATCCCAACAGGGTGACCTACGAG.

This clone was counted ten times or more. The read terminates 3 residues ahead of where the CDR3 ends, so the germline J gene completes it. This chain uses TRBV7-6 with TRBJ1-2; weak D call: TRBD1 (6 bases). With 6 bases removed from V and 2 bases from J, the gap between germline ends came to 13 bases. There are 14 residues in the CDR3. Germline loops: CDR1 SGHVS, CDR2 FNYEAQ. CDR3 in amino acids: CASSFDRTNYGYTF. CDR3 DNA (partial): TGTGCCAGCAGTTTTGACAGGACGAACTATGGC.